Given below is one T cell receptor beta chain in context. Generated by immunoSEQ multiplex PCR, the TCRdb table keeps only in-frame clones and is missing some. This sample carries about 50,000 clones, about 87% of them seen once, and the ten largest clones take approximately 16%. V lost 4 bases and J 3 bases, leaving 10 bases between the germline ends. This CDR3 region has 15 residues. Germline loops: CDR1 MNHEY, CDR2 SVGEGT. This entry is derived from a study of blood T cell repertoires in COVID-19. Study as a whole: PBMCs, B-cell-depleted T cells, or T cells provided the cDNA or gDNA that made up the material.

The sample taken for sequencing was peripheral blood. The receptor was derived from a human donor in a cohort sampled during active COVID-19. The rearrangement links TRBV6-2 or TRBV6-3 to TRBJ2-6; tentative D call: TRBD2 (6 bases). The CDR3 reads CASSSGEDGANVLTF. The CDR3 DNA sequence: TGTGCCAGCAGTTCTGGGGAGGATGGGGCCAACGTCCTGACTTTC.